The 3 T cell receptor beta chains given below trace back to one sample, sequenced in a study of cytomegalovirus exposure and HLA in healthy donors. The PCR ran on 60 Vbeta and 13 Jbeta primers. The table came from immunoSEQ multiplex PCR; TCRdb's copy has only in-frame clones and leaves some out. This table has roughly 150,000 clones, roughly a tenth appearing once. The sequencing sample was made of PBMCs. The source is a male donor in good health and CMV-seronegative.

Only a few counts were recorded for this clone. The rearrangement uses TRBV19 and TRBJ1-1; 10 nucleotides line up with TRBD1. This CDR3 contains 16 residues. J lost 5 bases, V lost 7 bases, and 13 bases had no gene match. Germline V gives CDR1 LNHDA, CDR2 SQIVND (reference sequence). The CDR3 DNA sequence: TGTGCCAGTAAAATCCGGGACAGGGGAGCGAATACTGAAGCTTTCTTT. Amino acid sequence: CASKIRDRGANTEAFF.

V gene TRBV27 combines with J gene TRBJ2-1; D might be TRBD2 (6 bases). Trimming stripped 3 bases from V and 4 bases from J, with 16 bases between. Per the germline V gene, CDR1 is MNHEY and CDR2 is SMNVEV (reference sequence). The CDR3 runs 16 residues. In DNA form, the CDR3 reads TGTGCCAGCAGTTTCGTAGCGGTGCAGGATTACAATGAGCAGTTCTTC. Translation gives CASSFVAVQDYNEQFF.

This clone was seen more than once but under ten times. This chain joins TRBV13 and TRBJ1-3; D might be TRBD1 (6 bases). The CDR3 has 14 residues. With 8 bases removed from V and 7 bases from J, the gap between germline ends came to 18 bases. Germline CDR1 is PRHDT and CDR2 is FYEKMQ (reference sequence). This CDR3 reads CASGPDRQGNTIYF. CDR3 coding DNA: TGTGCCAGCGGCCCGGACCGTCAGGGGAACACCATATATTTT.